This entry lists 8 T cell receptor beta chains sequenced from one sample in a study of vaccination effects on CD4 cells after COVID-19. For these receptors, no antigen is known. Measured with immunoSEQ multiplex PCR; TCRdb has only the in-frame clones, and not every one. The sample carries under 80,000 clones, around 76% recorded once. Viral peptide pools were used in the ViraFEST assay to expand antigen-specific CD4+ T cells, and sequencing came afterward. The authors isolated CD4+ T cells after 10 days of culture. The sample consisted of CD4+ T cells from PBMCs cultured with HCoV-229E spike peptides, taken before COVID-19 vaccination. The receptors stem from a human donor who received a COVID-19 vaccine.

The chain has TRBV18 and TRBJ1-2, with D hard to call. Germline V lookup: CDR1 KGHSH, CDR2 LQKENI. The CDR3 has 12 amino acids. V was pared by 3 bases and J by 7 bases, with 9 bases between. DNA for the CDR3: TGTGCCAGCTCACCGGGCACGGGTGGCTACACCTTC. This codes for CASSPGTGGYTF.

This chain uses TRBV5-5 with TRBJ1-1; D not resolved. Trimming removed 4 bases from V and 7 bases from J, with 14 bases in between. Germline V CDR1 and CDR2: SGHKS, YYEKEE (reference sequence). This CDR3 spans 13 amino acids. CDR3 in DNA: TGTGCCAGCAGCCTCGAAACCATAAATGAAGCTTTCTTT. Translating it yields CASSLETINEAFF.

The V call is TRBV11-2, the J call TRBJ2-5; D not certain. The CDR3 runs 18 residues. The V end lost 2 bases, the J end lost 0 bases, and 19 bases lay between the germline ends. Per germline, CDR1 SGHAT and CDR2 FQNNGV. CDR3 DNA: TGTGCCAGCAGCTTACTTGGGCGCGGCGGAAGGTACCAAGAGACCCAGTACTTC. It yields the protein CASSLLGRGGRYQETQYF. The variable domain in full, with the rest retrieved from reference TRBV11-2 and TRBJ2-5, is EAGVAQSPRYKIIEKRQSVAFWCNPISGHATLYWYQQILGQGPKLLIQFQNNGVVDDSQLPKDRFSAERLKGVDSTLKIQPAKLEDSAVYLCASSLLGRGGRYQETQYFGPGTRLLVL.

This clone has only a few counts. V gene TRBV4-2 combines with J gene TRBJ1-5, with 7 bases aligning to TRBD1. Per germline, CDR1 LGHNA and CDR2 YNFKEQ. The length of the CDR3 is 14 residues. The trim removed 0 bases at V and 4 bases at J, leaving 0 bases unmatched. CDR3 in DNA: TGTGCCAGCAGCCAAGAGACAGGGAATCAGCCCCAGCATTTT. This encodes CASSQETGNQPQHF.

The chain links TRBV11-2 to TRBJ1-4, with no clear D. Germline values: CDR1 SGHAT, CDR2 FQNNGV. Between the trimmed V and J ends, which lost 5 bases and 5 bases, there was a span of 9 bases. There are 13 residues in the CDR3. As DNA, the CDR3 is TGTGCCAGCAGCAGACGGGAGAATGAAAAACTGTTTTTT. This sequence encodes CASSRRENEKLFF.

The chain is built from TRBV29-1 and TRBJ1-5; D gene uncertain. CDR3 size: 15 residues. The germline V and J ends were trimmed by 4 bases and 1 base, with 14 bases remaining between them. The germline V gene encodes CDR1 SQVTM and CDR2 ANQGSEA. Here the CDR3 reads CSVGEGGKSNQPQHF. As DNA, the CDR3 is TGCAGCGTTGGTGAGGGAGGGAAGAGCAATCAGCCCCAGCATTTT.

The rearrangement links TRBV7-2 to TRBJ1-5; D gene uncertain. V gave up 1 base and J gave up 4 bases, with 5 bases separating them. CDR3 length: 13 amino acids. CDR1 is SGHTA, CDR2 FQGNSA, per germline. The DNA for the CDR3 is TGTGCCAGCAGCTTAGACAGTAATCAGCCCCAGCATTTT. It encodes CASSLDSNQPQHF.

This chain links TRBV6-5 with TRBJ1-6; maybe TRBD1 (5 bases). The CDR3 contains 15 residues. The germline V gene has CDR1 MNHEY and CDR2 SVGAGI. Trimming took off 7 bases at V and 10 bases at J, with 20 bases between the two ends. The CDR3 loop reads CASIGGPGKNSPLHF. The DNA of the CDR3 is TGTGCCAGCATAGGAGGTCCAGGGAAAAACTCACCCCTCCACTTT.